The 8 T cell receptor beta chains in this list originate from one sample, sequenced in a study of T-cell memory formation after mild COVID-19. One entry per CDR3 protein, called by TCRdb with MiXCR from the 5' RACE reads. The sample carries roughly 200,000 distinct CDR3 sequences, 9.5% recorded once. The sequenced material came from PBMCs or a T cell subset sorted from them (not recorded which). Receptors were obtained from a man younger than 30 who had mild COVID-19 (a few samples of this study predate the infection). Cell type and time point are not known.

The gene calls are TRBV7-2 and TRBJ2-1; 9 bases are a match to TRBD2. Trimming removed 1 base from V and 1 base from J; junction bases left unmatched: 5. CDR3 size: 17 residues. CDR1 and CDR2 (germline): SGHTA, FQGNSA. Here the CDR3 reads CASSLGGSGGSYNEQFF. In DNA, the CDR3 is TGTGCCAGCAGCTTAGGGGGTAGCGGGGGTTCCTACAATGAGCAGTTCTTC.

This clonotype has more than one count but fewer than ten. CDR3 coding DNA: TGTGCCAGCAGCCTCGGGGGGGCCGCGGAGACCCAGTACTTC. Translated, it gives CASSLGGAAETQYF. The rearrangement uses TRBV4-2 and TRBJ2-5, with TRBD2 matching over 8 bases. Germline-derived CDR1 and CDR2 are LGHNA and YNFKEQ. The J segment lost 5 bases and the V segment lost 4 bases, leaving 6 bases of the junction unmatched. The CDR3 sequence is 14 residues long.

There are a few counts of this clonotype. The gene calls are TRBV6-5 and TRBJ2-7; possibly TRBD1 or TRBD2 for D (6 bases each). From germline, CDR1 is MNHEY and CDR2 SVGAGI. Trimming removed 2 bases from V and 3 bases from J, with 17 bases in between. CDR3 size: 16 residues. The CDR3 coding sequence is TGTGCCAGCAGTTACCCCAGGCTGGGGGGCTACTACGAGCAGTACTTC. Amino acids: CASSYPRLGGYYEQYF.

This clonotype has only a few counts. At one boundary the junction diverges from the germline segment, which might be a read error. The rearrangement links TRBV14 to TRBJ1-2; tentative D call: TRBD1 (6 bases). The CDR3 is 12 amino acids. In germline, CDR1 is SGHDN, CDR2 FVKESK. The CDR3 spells CASSQGRTASSF. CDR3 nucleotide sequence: TGTGCCAGCAGCCAAGGTCGGACAGCCTCCTCCTTC.

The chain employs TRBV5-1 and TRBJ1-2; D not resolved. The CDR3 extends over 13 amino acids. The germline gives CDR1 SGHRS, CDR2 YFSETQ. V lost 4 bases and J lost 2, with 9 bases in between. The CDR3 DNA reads TGCGCCAGCAGCCCTGAAAAGAACTATGGCTACACCTTC. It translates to CASSPEKNYGYTF.

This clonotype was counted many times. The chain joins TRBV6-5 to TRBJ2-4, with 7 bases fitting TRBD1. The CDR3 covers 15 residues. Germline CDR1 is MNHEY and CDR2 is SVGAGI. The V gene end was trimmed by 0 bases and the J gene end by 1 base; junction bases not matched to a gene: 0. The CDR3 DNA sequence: TGTGCCAGCAGTTACTCAGGGGGCGCCAAAAACATTCAGTACTTC. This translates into CASSYSGGAKNIQYF.

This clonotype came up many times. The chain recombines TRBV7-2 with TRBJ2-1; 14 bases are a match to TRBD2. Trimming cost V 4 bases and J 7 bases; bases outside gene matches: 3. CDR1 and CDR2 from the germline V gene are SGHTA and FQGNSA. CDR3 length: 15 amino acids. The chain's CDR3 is CASSSRLAGGNEQFF. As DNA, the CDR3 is TGTGCCAGCAGCTCCCGACTAGCGGGGGGGAATGAGCAGTTCTTC. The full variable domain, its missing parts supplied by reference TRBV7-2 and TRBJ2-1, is GAGVSQSPSNKVTEKGKDVELRCDPISGHTALYWYRQSLGQGLEFLIYFQGNSAPDKSGLPSDRFSAERTGGSVSTLTIQRTQQEDSAVYLCASSSRLAGGNEQFFGPGTRLTVL.

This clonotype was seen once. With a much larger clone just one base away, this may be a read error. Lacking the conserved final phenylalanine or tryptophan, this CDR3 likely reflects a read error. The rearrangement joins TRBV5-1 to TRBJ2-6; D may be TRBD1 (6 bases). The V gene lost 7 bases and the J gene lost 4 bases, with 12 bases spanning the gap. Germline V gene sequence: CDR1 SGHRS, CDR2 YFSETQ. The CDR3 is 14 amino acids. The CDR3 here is CASRQAGGANVLTC. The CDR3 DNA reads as TGCGCCAGCCGACAGGCCGGCGGGGCCAACGTCCTGACTTGC.